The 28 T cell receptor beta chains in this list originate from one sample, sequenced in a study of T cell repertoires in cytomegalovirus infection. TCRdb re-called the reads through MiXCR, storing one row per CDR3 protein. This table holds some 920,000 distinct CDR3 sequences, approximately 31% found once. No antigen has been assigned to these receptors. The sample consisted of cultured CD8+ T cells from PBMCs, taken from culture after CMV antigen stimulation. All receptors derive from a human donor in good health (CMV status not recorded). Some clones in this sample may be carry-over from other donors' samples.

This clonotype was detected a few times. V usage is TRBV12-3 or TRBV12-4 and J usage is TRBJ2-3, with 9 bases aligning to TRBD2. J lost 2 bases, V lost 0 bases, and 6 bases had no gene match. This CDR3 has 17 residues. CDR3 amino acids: CASSLALVAGDTDTQYF. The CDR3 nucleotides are TGTGCCAGCAGTTTAGCGCTAGTAGCGGGGGACACAGATACGCAGTATTTT.

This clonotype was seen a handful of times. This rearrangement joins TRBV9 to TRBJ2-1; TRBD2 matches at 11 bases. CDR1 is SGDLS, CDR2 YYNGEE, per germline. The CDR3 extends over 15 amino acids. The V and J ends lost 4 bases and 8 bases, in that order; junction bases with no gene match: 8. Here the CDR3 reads CASSPTGTSGDEQFF. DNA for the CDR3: TGTGCCAGCAGCCCTACCGGGACTAGCGGCGATGAGCAGTTCTTC.

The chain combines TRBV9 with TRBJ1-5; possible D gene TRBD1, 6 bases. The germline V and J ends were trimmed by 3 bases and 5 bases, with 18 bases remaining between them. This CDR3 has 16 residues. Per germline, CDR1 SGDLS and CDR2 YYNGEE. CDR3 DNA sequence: TGTGCCAGCAGCGCAGACGCAGGGGCCTCTTATCAGCCCCAGCATTTT. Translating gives CASSADAGASYQPQHF. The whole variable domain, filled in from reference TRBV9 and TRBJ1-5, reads DSGVTQTPKHLITATGQRVTLRCSPRSGDLSVYWYQQSLDQGLQFLIQYYNGEERAKGNILERFSAQQFPDLHSELNLSSLELGDSALYFCASSADAGASYQPQHFGDGTRLSIL.

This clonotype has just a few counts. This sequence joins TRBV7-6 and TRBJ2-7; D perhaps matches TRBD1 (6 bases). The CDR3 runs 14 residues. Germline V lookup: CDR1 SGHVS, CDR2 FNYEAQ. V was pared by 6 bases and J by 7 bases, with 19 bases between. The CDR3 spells CASRHGTHGREQYF. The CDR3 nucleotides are TGTGCCAGCAGACACGGGACACACGGCCGGGAGCAGTACTTC.

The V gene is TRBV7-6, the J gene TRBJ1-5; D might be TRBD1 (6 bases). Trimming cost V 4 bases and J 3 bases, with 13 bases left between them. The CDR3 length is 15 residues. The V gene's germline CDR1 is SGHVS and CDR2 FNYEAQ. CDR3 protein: CASSSRQEPNQPQHF. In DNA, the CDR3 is TGTGCCAGCAGCTCCCGACAGGAGCCCAATCAGCCCCAGCATTTT.

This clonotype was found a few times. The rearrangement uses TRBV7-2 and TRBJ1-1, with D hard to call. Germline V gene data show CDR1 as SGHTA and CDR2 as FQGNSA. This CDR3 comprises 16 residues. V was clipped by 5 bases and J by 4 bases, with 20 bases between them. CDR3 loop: CASSTWTVPGVTEAFF. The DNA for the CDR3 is TGTGCCAGCAGCACCTGGACCGTGCCCGGGGTCACTGAAGCTTTCTTT. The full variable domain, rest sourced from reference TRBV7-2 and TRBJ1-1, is GAGVSQSPSNKVTEKGKDVELRCDPISGHTALYWYRQSLGQGLEFLIYFQGNSAPDKSGLPSDRFSAERTGGSVSTLTIQRTQQEDSAVYLCASSTWTVPGVTEAFFGQGTRLTVV.

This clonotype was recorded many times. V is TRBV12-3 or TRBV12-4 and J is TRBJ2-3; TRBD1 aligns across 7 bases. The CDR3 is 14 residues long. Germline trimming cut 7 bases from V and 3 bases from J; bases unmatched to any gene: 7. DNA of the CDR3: TGTGCCAGCACCCCAGACAGGGCTACAGATACGCAGTATTTT. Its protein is CASTPDRATDTQYF.

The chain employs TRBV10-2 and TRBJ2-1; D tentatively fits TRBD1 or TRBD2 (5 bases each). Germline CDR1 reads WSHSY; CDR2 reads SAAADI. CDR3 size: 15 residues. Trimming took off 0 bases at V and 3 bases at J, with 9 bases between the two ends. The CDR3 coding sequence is TGCGCCAGCAGTGAGTCCCGGGACGGCTACAATGAGCAGTTCTTC. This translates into CASSESRDGYNEQFF.

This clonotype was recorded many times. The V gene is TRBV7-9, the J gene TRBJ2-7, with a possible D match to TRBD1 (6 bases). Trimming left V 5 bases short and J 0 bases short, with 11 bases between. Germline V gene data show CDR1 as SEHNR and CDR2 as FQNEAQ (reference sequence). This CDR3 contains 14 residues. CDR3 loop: CASSHRDNSYEQYV. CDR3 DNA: TGTGCCAGCAGCCACCGGGACAACTCCTACGAGCAGTACGTC.

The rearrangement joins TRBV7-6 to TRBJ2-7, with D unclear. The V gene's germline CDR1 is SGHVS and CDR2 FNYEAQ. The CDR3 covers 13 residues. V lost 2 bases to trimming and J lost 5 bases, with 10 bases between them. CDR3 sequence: CASSLTGQHEQYV. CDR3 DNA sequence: TGTGCCAGCAGCTTAACCGGGCAGCACGAGCAGTACGTC.

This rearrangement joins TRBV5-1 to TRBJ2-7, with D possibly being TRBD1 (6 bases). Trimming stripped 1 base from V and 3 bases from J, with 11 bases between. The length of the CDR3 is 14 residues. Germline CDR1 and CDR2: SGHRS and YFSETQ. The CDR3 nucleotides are TGCGCCAGCAGCTTGCCGACAGGAATCTACGAGCAGTACTTC. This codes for CASSLPTGIYEQYF.

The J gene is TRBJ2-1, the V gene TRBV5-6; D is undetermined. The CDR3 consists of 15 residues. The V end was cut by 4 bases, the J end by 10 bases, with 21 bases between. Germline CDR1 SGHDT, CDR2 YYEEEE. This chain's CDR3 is CASSPGRPVEREQFF. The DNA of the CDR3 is TGTGCCAGCAGCCCCGGACGGCCGGTTGAGAGGGAGCAGTTCTTC.

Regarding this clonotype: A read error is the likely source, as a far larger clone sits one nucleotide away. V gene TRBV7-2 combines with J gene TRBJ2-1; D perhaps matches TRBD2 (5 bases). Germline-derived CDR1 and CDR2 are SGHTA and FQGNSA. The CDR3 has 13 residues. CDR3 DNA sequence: TGTGCCAGCAGCCCTGGAGGTTACAATGGGCAGTTCTTC. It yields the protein CASSPGGYNGQFF.

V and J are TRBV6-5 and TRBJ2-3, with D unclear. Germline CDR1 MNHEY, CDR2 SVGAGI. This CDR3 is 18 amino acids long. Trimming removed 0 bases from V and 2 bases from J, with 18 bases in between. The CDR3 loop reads CASSYSTSATYYTDTQYF. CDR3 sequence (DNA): TGTGCCAGCAGTTACTCGACGTCTGCCACATATTACACAGATACGCAGTATTTT.

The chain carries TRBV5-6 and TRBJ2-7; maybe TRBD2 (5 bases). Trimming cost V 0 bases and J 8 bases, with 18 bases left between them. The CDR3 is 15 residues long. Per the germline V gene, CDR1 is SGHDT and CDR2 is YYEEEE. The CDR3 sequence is CASSLGLFGSYQQYF. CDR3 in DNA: TGTGCCAGCAGCTTGGGGCTTTTTGGGAGTTACCAGCAGTACTTC.

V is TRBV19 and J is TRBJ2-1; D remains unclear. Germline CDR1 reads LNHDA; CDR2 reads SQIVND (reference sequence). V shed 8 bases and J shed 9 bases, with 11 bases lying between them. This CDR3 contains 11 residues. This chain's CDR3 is CASLAAGEQFF. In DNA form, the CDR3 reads TGTGCCAGTTTAGCAGCCGGTGAGCAGTTCTTC.

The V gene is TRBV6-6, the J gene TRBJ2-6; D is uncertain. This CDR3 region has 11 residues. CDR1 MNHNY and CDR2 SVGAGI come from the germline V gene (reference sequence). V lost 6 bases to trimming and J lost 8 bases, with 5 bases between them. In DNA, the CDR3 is TGTGCCAGCAGAACTCCCAACGTCCTGACTTTC. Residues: CASRTPNVLTF.

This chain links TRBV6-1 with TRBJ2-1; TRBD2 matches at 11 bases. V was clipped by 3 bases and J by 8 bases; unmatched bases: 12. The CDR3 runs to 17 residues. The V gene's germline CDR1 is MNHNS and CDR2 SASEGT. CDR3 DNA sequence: TGTGCCAGCAGTGAGACTAGCGGGGCCCGCTTGTACTATGAGCAGTTCTTC. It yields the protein CASSETSGARLYYEQFF.

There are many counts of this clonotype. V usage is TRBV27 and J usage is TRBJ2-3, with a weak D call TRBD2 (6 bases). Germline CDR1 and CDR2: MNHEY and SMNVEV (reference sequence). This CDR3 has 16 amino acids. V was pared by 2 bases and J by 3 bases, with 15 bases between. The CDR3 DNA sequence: TGTGCCAGCAGTTTAACGGGATCGGGAGATACAGATACGCAGTATTTT. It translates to CASSLTGSGDTDTQYF.

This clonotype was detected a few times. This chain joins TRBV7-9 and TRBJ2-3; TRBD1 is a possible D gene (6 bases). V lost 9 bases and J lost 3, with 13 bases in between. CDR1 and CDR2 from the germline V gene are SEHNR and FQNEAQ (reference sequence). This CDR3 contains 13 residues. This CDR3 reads CASRQVTTDTQYF. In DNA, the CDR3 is TGTGCCAGTCGACAGGTTACTACAGATACGCAGTATTTT.

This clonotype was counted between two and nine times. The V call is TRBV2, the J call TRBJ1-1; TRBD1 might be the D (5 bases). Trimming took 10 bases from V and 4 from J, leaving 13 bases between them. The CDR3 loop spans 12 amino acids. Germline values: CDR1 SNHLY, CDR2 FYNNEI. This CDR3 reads CAIQGRATEAFF. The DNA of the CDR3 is TGTGCCATCCAGGGTAGGGCCACTGAAGCTTTCTTT.

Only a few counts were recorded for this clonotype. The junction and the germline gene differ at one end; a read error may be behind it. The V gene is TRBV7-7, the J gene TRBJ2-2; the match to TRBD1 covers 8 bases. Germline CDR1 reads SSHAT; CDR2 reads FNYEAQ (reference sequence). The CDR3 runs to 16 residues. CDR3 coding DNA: TGTGCTAGCAGCTTAGCCCAGGGGGCGCTGGCCGGGGAGCTGTTTTTT. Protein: CASSLAQGALAGELFF.

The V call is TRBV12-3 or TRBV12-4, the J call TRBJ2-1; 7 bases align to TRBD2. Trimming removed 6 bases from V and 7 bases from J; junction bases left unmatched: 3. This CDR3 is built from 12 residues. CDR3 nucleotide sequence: TGTGCCAGCAGATACGGGAGGAATGAGCAGTTCTTC. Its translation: CASRYGRNEQFF.

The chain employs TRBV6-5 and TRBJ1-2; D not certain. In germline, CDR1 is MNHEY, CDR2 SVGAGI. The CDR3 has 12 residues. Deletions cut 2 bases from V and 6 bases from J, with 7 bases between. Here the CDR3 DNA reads TGTGCCAGCAGTTACGGCGCGGATGGCTACACCTTC. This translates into CASSYGADGYTF.

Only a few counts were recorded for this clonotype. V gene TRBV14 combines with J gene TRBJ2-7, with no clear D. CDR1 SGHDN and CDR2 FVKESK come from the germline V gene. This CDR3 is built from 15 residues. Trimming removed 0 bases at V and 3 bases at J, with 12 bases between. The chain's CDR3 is CASSQDYGKGYEQYF. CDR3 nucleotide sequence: TGTGCCAGCAGCCAAGATTACGGCAAAGGCTACGAGCAGTACTTC.

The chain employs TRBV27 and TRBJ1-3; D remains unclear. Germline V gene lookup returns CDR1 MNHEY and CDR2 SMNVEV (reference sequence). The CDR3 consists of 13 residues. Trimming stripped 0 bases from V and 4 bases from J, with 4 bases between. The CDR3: CASSLSLGNTIYF. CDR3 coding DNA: TGTGCCAGCAGTTTATCCCTAGGAAACACCATATATTTT.

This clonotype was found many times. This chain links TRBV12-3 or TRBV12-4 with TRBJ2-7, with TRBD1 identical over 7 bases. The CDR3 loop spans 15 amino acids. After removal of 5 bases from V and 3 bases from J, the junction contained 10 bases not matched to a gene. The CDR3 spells CASSITWDRSYEQYF. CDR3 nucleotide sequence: TGTGCCAGCAGTATTACCTGGGACAGAAGCTACGAGCAGTACTTC.

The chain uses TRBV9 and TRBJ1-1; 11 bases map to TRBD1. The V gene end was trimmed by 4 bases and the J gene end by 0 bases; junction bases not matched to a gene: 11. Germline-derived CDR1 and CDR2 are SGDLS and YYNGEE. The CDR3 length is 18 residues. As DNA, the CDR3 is TGTGCCAGCAGCCCAAGCTTGGACAGGGGGCCGGTGAACACTGAAGCTTTCTTT. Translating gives CASSPSLDRGPVNTEAFF.